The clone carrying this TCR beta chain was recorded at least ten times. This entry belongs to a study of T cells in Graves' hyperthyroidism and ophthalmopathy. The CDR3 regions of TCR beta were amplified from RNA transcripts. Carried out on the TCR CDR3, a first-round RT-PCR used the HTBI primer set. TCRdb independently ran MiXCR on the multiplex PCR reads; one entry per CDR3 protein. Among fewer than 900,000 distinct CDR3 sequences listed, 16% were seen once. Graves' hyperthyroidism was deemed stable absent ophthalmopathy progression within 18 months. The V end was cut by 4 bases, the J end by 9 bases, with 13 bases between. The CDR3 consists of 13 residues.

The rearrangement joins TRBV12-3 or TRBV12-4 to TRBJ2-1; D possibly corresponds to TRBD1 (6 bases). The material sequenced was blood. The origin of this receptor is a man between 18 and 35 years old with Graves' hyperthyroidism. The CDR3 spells CASSYDRLGEQFF. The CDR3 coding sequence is TGTGCCAGCAGTTATGACAGGCTTGGTGAGCAGTTCTTC.